Detailed here is one TCR beta chain. Its antigen is not known. This sample stems from a study of beta chain features in type 1 diabetes. Every isolated RNA sample was fully reverse transcribed, so sequencing captured expressed TCRB transcripts. The table came from immunoSEQ multiplex PCR; TCRdb's copy has only in-frame clones and leaves some out. This table holds about 350,000 clones, around a fifth found once. Central memory, naive, regulatory and stem cell-like memory CD4+ cells were sorted by CD45RO/CCR7/CD25/CD127/CD95/CD27. Without exception, sorted populations had purity beyond 98%. Trimming removed 3 bases from V and 3 bases from J, with 15 bases in between. CDR1 is GTSNPN and CDR2 is SVGIG in the germline V gene (reference sequence). The CDR3 loop spans 14 amino acids. Study observations and caveats: A potential PCR bias toward shorter templates would be equal in patient and control samples.

V usage is TRBV30 and J usage is TRBJ2-7; D might be TRBD1 (6 bases). The sequencing sample was made of naive CD4+ T cells from blood. This clonotype originated in a woman under 30 in good health. The CDR3 protein is CAWRLLGRGYEQYF. The CDR3 coding sequence is TGTGCCTGGAGGTTATTGGGCAGGGGCTACGAGCAGTACTTC.